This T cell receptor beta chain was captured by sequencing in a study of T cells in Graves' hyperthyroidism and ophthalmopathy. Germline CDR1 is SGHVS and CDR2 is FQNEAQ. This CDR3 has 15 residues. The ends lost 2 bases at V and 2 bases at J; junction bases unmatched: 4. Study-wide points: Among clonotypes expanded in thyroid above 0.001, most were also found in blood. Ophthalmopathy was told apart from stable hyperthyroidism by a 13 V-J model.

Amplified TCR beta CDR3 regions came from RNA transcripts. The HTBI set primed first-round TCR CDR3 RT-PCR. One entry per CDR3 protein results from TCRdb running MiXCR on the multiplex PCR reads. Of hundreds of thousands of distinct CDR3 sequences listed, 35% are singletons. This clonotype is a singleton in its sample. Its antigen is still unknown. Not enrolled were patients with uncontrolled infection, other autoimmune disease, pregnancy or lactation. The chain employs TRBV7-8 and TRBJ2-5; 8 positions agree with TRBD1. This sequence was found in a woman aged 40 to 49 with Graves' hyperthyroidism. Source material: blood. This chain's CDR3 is CASSLQGAKQETQYF. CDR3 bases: TGTGCCAGCAGCTTACAGGGGGCAAAACAAGAGACCCAGTACTTC.